The T cell receptor beta chain under discussion was sequenced for a study of T cell repertoires in cytomegalovirus infection. Study results and caveats: Totalled public TCR beta family frequency picked out people who carried CMV plus the relevant HLA.

One entry per CDR3 protein results from TCRdb running MiXCR on the reads. Of approximately 730,000 distinct CDR3 sequences in the sample, under 35% were seen once. Points on this clonotype: Its cognate antigen is unknown.

The sequencing here drew on cultured CD8+ T cells from PBMCs, taken from culture after CMV antigen stimulation. This clonotype was obtained from a human donor in good health (CMV status not recorded). Some clones in this sample may be carry-over from other donors' samples.

The CDR3 is CASRNTFPGELFF. The CDR3 DNA is TGTGCCAGCAGAAACACCTTCCCCGGGGAGCTGTTTTTT. J is TRBJ2-2 and V is TRBV5-4; D remains unclear. Germline CDR1 and CDR2: SGHNT and YYREEE (reference sequence). The CDR3 sequence is 13 residues long. V was clipped by 5 bases and J by 6 bases, with 11 bases between them.